The clone carrying this T cell receptor beta chain occurred once. As yet, its antigen is unknown. The data originate from a study of T cell responses to AZD1222 COVID-19 vaccine. Notes on the study in general: Baseline seropositives among AZD1222 recipients totaled only five or six. With dominance at 160-218 and 743-854, vaccine-associated CD4 TCRs spanned spike. Targeting of unmutated variant regions was reportedly seen in nearly half of spike-specific TCRs. Spike-specific TCR breadth and depth both grew after two AZD1222 doses.

Sequenced by immunoSEQ multiplex PCR; TCRdb stores in-frame clones only, minus some. This sample has over 75,000 clones; over 85% occur once, and the top ten carry about 2.9%. The CDR3 totals 15 residues. The sequencing here drew on peripheral blood, taken on day 0 of AZD1222 vaccination. The clonotype comes from an adult in good health. The J gene is TRBJ1-5, the V gene TRBV12-1. TRBV12-1 represents a pseudogene. CDR3 in DNA: TGTGCCAGCAGCCACCCCTCCGAACGGAGAGGGCCCCAGCATTTT. It codes for CASSHPSERRGPQHF.